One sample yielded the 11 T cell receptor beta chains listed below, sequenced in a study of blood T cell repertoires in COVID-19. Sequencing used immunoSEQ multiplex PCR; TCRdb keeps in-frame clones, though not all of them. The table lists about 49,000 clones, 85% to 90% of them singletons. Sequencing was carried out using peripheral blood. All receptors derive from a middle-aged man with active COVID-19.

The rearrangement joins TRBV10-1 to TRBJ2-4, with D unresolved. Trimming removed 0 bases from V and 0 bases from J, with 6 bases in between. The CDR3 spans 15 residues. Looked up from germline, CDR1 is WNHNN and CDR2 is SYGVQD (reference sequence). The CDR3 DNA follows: TGCGCCAGCAGTGAGTCGTCGTTAGCCAAAAACATTCAGTACTTC. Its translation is CASSESSLAKNIQYF.

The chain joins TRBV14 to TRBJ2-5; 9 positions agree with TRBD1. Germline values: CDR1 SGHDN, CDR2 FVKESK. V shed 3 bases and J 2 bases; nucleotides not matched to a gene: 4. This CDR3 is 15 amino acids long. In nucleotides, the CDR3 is TGTGCCAGCAGCCACGACAGGGGGGGACAAGAGACCCAGTACTTC. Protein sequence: CASSHDRGGQETQYF.

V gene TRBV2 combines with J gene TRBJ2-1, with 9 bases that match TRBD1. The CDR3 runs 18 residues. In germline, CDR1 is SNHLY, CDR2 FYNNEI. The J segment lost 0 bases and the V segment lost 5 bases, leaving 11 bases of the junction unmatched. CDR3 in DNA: TGTGCCAGCAGTCCGGGACAGGGAAGAGGGAGCTCCTACAATGAGCAGTTCTTC. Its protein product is CASSPGQGRGSSYNEQFF.

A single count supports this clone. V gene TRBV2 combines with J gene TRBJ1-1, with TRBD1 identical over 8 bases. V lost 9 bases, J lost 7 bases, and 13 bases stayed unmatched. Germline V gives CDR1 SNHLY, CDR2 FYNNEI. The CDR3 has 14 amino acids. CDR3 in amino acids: CASEQDRVLGEAFF. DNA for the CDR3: TGTGCCAGTGAACAGGACAGGGTGCTGGGTGAAGCTTTCTTT.

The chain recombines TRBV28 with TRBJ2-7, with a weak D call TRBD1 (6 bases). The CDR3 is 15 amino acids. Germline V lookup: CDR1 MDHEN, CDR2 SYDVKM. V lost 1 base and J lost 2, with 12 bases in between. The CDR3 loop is CASSLFGGDTYEQYF. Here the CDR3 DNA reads TGTGCCAGCAGTTTATTTGGGGGCGATACCTACGAGCAGTACTTC.

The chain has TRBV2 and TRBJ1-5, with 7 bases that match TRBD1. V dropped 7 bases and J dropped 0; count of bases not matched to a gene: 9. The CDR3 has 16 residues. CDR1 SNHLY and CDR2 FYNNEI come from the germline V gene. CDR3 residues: CASKGGGDYSNQPQHF. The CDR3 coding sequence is TGTGCCAGCAAAGGGGGCGGGGATTATAGCAATCAGCCCCAGCATTTT.

CDR3 region: CASSQEVAQTQYF. The CDR3 nucleotides are TGCGCCAGCAGCCAAGAAGTAGCGCAGACCCAGTACTTC. This chain connects TRBV4-1 to TRBJ2-5, with D possibly TRBD2 on 5 matching bases. The ends were cut back, 0 bases at V and 6 bases at J, with 8 bases in the middle. Germline V gives CDR1 MGHRA, CDR2 YSYEKL. The CDR3 has 13 residues.

The CDR3 sequence: CASSFPGGAGELFF. CDR3 coding DNA: TGCGCCAGCAGCTTTCCGGGGGGTGCCGGGGAGCTGTTTTTT. The V and J genes are TRBV5-1 and TRBJ2-2, with TRBD2 identical over 7 bases. Trimming cost V 2 bases and J 6 bases; bases outside gene matches: 4. CDR1 and CDR2 from the germline V gene are SGHRS and YFSETQ. The CDR3 extends over 14 amino acids.

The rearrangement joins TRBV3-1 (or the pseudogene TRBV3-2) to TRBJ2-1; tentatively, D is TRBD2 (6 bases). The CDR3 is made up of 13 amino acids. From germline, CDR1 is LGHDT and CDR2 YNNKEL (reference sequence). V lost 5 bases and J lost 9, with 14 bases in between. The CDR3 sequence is CASSFGREGEQFF. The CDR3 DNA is TGTGCCAGCAGCTTTGGGCGGGAAGGTGAGCAGTTCTTC.

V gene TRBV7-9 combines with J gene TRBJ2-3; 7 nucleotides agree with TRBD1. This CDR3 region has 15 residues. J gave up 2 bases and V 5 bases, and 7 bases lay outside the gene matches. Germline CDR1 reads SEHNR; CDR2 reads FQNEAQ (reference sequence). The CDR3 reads CASSQATGYTDTQYF. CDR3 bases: TGTGCCAGCAGCCAAGCGACAGGGTACACAGATACGCAGTATTTT.

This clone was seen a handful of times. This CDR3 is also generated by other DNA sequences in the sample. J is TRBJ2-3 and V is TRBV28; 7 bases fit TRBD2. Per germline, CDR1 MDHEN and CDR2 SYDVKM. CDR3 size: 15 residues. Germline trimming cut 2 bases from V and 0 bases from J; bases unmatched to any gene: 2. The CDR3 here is CASSLAGVSTDTQYF. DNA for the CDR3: TGTGCCAGCAGTTTAGCGGGAGTGAGCACAGATACGCAGTATTTT.